These 12 T cell receptor beta chains came from one sample sequenced in a study of identical twins. Each CDR3 protein is one row after TCRdb ran MiXCR on the 5' RACE reads. The table has roughly 720,000 distinct CDR3 sequences, roughly 18% seen once. The same specimen was also included in a second study, on T cells expressing NK-cell markers.

Sequenced material: PBMCs. The receptor set was obtained from a woman in her late teens or twenties in good health.

This chain connects TRBV7-2 to TRBJ2-3, with TRBD2 matching over 9 bases. The V gene's germline CDR1 is SGHTA and CDR2 FQGNSA. This CDR3 spans 16 amino acids. With V trimmed by 5 bases and J by 4 bases, 10 bases remained unmatched. The DNA of the CDR3 is TGTGCCAGCAGCATGCTAGCGGGATGGCCCCCAGATACGCAGTATTTT. This gives the protein CASSMLAGWPPDTQYF.

This clonotype was counted between two and nine times. The rearrangement joins TRBV20-1 to TRBJ1-5; no firm D call. CDR1 is DFQATT, CDR2 SNEGSKA, per germline (reference sequence). The CDR3 is made up of 13 amino acids. V dropped 1 base and J dropped 1 base, with 5 bases sitting between them. CDR3 in DNA: TGCAGTGCTAGAGGAATAAGCAATCAGCCCCAGCATTTT. Translation gives CSARGISNQPQHF.

This clonotype has just a few counts. The genes are TRBV5-1 and TRBJ2-3; D is undetermined. CDR3 length: 18 residues. The germline V gene encodes CDR1 SGHRS and CDR2 YFSETQ. V was pared by 0 bases and J by 5 bases, with 22 bases between. The CDR3 bases are TGCGCCAGCAGCTTGGCCCCCTCGGGCGGTCCCCGCGGAGATACGCAGTATTTT. The encoded protein is CASSLAPSGGPRGDTQYF.

This clonotype turned up a few times. The rearrangement joins TRBV20-1 to TRBJ2-5, with TRBD1 matching 9 bases. Per the germline V gene, CDR1 is DFQATT and CDR2 is SNEGSKA (reference sequence). CDR3 size: 14 residues. The junction had 10 bases not matched to a gene; V was cut back by 6 bases and J by 5 bases. The chain's CDR3 is CSAESGTGIETQYF. The CDR3 coding sequence is TGCAGTGCCGAATCCGGGACAGGGATCGAGACCCAGTACTTC.

The V and J genes are TRBV10-3 and TRBJ2-3; D gene unclear. CDR3 length: 14 residues. Germline V gives CDR1 ENHRY, CDR2 SYGVKD. Trimming left V 2 bases short and J 3 bases short, with 9 bases between. CDR3 bases: TGTGCCATCAGTGAGCCACACGGAACAGATACGCAGTATTTT. Translation: CAISEPHGTDTQYF.

This chain uses TRBV12-3 or TRBV12-4 with TRBJ2-2; TRBD2 matches 10 bases. The CDR3 has 15 amino acids. V lost 6 bases, J lost 4 bases, and 5 bases stayed unmatched. This CDR3 is CASSPQREGTGELFF. The CDR3 region has the DNA TGTGCCAGCAGCCCTCAGCGGGAGGGCACCGGGGAGCTGTTTTTT.

This chain uses TRBV6-5 with TRBJ2-7; D is uncertain. CDR3 length: 11 residues. V was shortened by 5 bases and J by 5 bases, with 7 bases between the two germline ends. Germline V CDR1 and CDR2: MNHEY, SVGAGI. The CDR3 DNA is TGTGCCAGCAGTCAGTCGGACGAGCAGTACTTC. Its translation: CASSQSDEQYF.

This clonotype was seen more than once but under ten times. The V and J genes are TRBV5-5 and TRBJ1-6, with D hard to call. The CDR3 sequence is 13 residues long. Trimming took 0 bases from V and 10 from J, leaving 8 bases between them. Germline CDR1 SGHKS, CDR2 YYEKEE (reference sequence). The CDR3 DNA reads as TGTGCCAGCAGCTTGGGGAATCACTCACCCCTCCACTTT. Translated: CASSLGNHSPLHF.

The rearrangement uses TRBV2 and TRBJ2-2; D unresolved. Trimming cost V 8 bases and J 1 base, with 11 bases left between them. The germline gives CDR1 SNHLY, CDR2 FYNNEI. This CDR3 is built from 14 residues. The CDR3 spells CASGFRENTGELFF. DNA for the CDR3: TGTGCCAGCGGGTTTAGGGAGAACACCGGGGAGCTGTTTTTT.

The chain couples TRBV12-3 or TRBV12-4 to TRBJ1-1, with D possibly being TRBD1 (6 bases). The CDR3 is 11 residues long. V shed 3 bases and J shed 10 bases, with 9 bases lying between them. The DNA for the CDR3 is TGTGCCAGCAGTTTGGGGGGGCCAGCTTTCTTT. Protein: CASSLGGPAFF.

The J gene is TRBJ1-1, the V gene TRBV29-1; D ambiguous. Trimming cost V 3 bases and J 1 base, with 9 bases left between them. The CDR3 is made up of 13 amino acids. CDR1 SQVTM and CDR2 ANQGSEA come from the germline V gene. The CDR3 loop reads CSVDVSKNTEAFF. CDR3 in DNA: TGCAGCGTTGATGTCAGCAAGAACACTGAAGCTTTCTTT. Full variable domain (rest looked up from reference TRBV29-1 and TRBJ1-1): SAVISQKPSRDICQRGTSLTIQCQVDSQVTMMFWYRQQPGQSLTLIATANQGSEATYESGFVIDKFPISRPNLTFSTLTVSNMSPEDSSIYLCSVDVSKNTEAFFGQGTRLTVV.

This clonotype was found a few times. This sequence joins TRBV10-2 and TRBJ2-1; D is possibly TRBD2 (6 bases). The CDR3 consists of 14 residues. Trimming stripped 8 bases from V and 5 bases from J, with 16 bases between. In germline, CDR1 is WSHSY, CDR2 SAAADI. This CDR3 reads CASQDGRLNNEQFF. The DNA of the CDR3 is TGCGCCAGCCAGGACGGGAGACTCAACAATGAGCAGTTCTTC.